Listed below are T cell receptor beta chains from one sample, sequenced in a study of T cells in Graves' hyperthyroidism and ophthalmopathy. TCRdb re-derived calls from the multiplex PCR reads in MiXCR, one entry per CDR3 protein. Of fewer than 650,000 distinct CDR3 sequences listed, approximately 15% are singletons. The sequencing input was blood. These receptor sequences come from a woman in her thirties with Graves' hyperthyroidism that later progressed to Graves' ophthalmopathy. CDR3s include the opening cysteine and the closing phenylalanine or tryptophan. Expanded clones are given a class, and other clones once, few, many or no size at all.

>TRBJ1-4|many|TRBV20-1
CSASGQAATNEKLFF
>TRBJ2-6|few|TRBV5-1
CASLTGVAGANVLTF
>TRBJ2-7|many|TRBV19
CASSLAGERYEQYF
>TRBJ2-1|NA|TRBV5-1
CASSPGGGRDYNEQFF
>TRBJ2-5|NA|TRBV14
CASSQDNRLAGAETQYF
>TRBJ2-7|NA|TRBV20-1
CSANGLDSHTLSTGEQYF
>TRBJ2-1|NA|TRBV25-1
CASSEAAGGTYNEQFF
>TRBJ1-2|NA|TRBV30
CAWTAGRVAVEGYTF
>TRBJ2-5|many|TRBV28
CASSSYGRQKETQYF
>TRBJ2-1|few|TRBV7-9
CASSTQPGTSTMSSYNEQFF
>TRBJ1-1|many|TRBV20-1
CSASGGVLRGTEAFF
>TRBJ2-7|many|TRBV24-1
CATSDHKKGTGDYEQYF
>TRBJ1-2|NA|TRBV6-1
CASSPGGGSYGYTF
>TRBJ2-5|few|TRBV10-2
CASEKESQETQYF
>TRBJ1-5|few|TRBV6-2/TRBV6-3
CASSWGGGTGRINQPQHF
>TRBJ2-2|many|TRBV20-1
CSATRGALAGVHTGELFF
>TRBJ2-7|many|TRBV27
CASSLGGGTEQYF
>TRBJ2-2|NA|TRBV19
CAGGQGAGELFF
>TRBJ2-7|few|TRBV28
CASGRRTGPHEQYF
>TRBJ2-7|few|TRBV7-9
CASSLGGVGTGAYEQYF
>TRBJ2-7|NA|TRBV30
CAWSGPGQGGYEQYF
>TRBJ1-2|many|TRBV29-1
CSVTEAGGYTF
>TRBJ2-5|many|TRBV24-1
CATSGSQGLGETQYF
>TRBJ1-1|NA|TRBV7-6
CASSLADRTTEAFF
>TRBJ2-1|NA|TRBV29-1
CSVVTSGVNEQFF
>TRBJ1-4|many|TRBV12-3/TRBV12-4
CASSLGTKNEKLFF
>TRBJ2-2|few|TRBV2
CAGSISGTSNTGELFF
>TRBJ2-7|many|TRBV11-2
CASSLAPGQGAVEQYF
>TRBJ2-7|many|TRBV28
CASSSLPLEQYF
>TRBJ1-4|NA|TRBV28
CASSLMAGSFEKLFF
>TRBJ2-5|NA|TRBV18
CASCQGRQETQYF
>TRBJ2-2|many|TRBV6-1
CASIAGLGNTGELFF
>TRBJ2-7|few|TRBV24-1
CATMGPAKYEQYF
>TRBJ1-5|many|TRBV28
CASSLGTYTFSNQPQHF
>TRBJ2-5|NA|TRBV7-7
CASSLGGARFQETQYF
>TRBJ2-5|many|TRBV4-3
CASSQDSGETQYF
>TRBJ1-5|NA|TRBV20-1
CSAKTGGDYSNQPQHF
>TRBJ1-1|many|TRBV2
CASNRDIGMNTEAFF
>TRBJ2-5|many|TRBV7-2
CASSLAVGAGETQYF
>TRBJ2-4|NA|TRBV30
CAWSVQSGSSKNIQYF
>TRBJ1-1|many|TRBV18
CASSLGTGGGEAFF
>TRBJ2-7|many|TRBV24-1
CATSDRGENEQYF
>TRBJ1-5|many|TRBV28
CASSLLFQPQHF
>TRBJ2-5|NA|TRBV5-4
CASSPEKLSKETQYF
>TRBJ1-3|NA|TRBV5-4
CASSPEVGNTIYF
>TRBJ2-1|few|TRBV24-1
CATKDSYNEQFF
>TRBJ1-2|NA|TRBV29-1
CSVAQGTDYGYTF
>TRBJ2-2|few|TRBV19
CASSIAFSGLNTGELFF
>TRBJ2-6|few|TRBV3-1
CASSQGQGVFSGANVLTF
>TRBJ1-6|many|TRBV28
CASNGPHSPLHF
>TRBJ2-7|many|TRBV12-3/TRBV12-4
CASSFLTSGEQYF